This TCR beta chain appears in the sequencing data of a study of identifying expanded T cells in peripheral blood. Collection occurred without any documented infections or immune events in donors. Some clones are missing from TCRdb's copy, which holds only in-frame ones; the method was immunoSEQ multiplex PCR. The sample lists fewer than 65,000 clones; around 87% were seen once. Study results and limitations: Across healthy donors, higher total template counts meant significantly greater roughly 2-week count variance. About 1.2 clones differed between technical replicates, versus approximately 16 and 20 over time.

Notes on this clone: What it binds is unknown.

J gave up 6 bases and V 2 bases, and 6 bases lay outside the gene matches. The germline V gene has CDR1 MNHEY and CDR2 SMNVEV (reference sequence). The CDR3 sequence is 15 residues long. The clonotype originates from a person aged 18 to 69 in good health. Sequenced sample: blood. This chain links TRBV27 with TRBJ2-1, with 8 bases fitting TRBD2. This CDR3 is CASSLEGTRINEQFF. For the CDR3, the DNA is TGTGCCAGCAGTTTAGAGGGGACTAGGATCAATGAGCAGTTCTTC.